These 15 T cell receptor beta chains share one sample of origin, sequenced in a study of PD-L1 blockade in urothelial cancer. Some clones are missing from TCRdb's copy, which holds only in-frame ones; the method was immunoSEQ multiplex PCR. The sample has about 53,000 clones, 87% seen once. Documented time point: pretreatment peripheral blood. This material consisted of PBMCs, taken around atezolizumab (anti-PD-L1) treatment. The receptor source for this set is a woman aged 55-69 years with urothelial cancer.

CDR3 DNA: TGTGCCAGCAGCTTGGCGGGACTTAGCACTGAAGCTTTCTTT. It codes for CASSLAGLSTEAFF. The V call is TRBV11-3, the J call TRBJ1-1, with D maybe TRBD1 (5 bases). Looked up from germline, CDR1 is SGHNT and CDR2 is YENEEA. This CDR3 spans 14 amino acids. The V and J ends lost 3 bases and 4 bases respectively, with 12 bases between them.

The chain links TRBV28 to TRBJ2-2, with 11 bases aligning to TRBD2. The germline CDR1 and CDR2 sequences are MDHEN and SYDVKM. The CDR3 spans 17 residues. Germline trimming cut 7 bases from V and 2 bases from J; bases unmatched to any gene: 9. The CDR3 is CASTPPGTSGNTGELFF. The DNA for the CDR3 is TGTGCCAGCACGCCACCGGGGACTAGCGGAAACACCGGGGAGCTGTTTTTT.

This chain uses TRBV29-1 with TRBJ1-2, with 7 bases fitting TRBD1. Germline V gives CDR1 SQVTM, CDR2 ANQGSEA. This CDR3 has 15 amino acids. V trimming: 3 bases; J trimming: 1 base; junction bases outside the gene matches: 8. In DNA, the CDR3 is TGCAGCGTTGATGAAGGGGGCCTACTTAACTATGGCTACACCTTC. It translates to CSVDEGGLLNYGYTF.

V gene TRBV7-2 combines with J gene TRBJ2-2, with 7 bases lining up with TRBD1. V dropped 4 bases and J dropped 3; count of bases not matched to a gene: 2. Germline loops: CDR1 SGHTA, CDR2 FQGNSA. The CDR3 has 14 amino acids. The CDR3 coding sequence is TGTGCCAGCAGCTCCCAGGGGGACACCGGGGAGCTGTTTTTT. Its protein product is CASSSQGDTGELFF.

V gene TRBV27 combines with J gene TRBJ1-1; D gene ambiguous. V gave up 3 bases and J gave up 4 bases, with 9 bases separating them. The CDR3 extends over 13 amino acids. From germline, CDR1 is MNHEY and CDR2 SMNVEV (reference sequence). In DNA, the CDR3 is TGTGCCAGCAGTTTTGAGGGTTCCACTGAAGCTTTCTTT. It encodes CASSFEGSTEAFF.

CDR3: CASSARKPLGDTQYF. The CDR3, as DNA: TGTGCCAGCAGCGCAAGAAAACCACTAGGAGATACGCAGTATTTT. The V gene is TRBV13, the J gene TRBJ2-3, with D maybe TRBD2 (5 bases). Trimming stripped 5 bases from V and 5 bases from J, with 17 bases between. Germline-derived CDR1 and CDR2 are PRHDT and FYEKMQ (reference sequence). CDR3 length: 15 amino acids.

The rearrangement links TRBV4-3 to TRBJ2-7, with 11 bases matching TRBD2. The CDR3 extends over 16 amino acids. The ends lost 0 bases at V and 5 bases at J; junction bases unmatched: 6. Germline CDR1 is LGHNA and CDR2 is YSLEER. The CDR3 loop is CASSQEGTSGPNEQYF. The DNA for the CDR3 is TGCGCCAGCAGCCAAGAAGGGACTAGCGGACCTAACGAGCAGTACTTC.

This clone showed up just a few times. The chain recombines TRBV20-1 with TRBJ2-7; the D is unclear. This CDR3 has 11 amino acids. CDR1 DFQATT and CDR2 SNEGSKA come from the germline V gene (reference sequence). V lost 6 bases and J 2 bases, leaving 8 bases between the germline ends. CDR3 in amino acids: CSAPSAYEQYF. CDR3 in DNA: TGCAGTGCCCCCTCCGCCTACGAGCAGTACTTC.

The chain has TRBV9 and TRBJ2-1; D perhaps matches TRBD1 (6 bases). Germline loops: CDR1 SGDLS, CDR2 YYNGEE. V lost 3 bases and J lost 8, with 15 bases in between. The CDR3 has 14 amino acids. The CDR3 here is CASSAWGHEDEQFF. CDR3 coding DNA: TGTGCCAGCAGCGCATGGGGGCATGAGGATGAGCAGTTCTTC.

The V gene is TRBV9, the J gene TRBJ2-1; 9 nucleotides line up with TRBD1. Looked up from germline, CDR1 is SGDLS and CDR2 is YYNGEE. The V segment lost 0 bases and the J segment 2 bases; nucleotides outside the gene matches: 3. CDR3 length: 16 amino acids. Written as DNA, the CDR3 is TGTGCCAGCAGCGTAGGGGACAGGGCCCCCTACAATGAGCAGTTCTTC. This codes for CASSVGDRAPYNEQFF.

The table lists this clone with a count of one. The chain links TRBV11-3 to TRBJ2-1; 8 bases align to TRBD2. Germline lookup yields CDR1 SGHNT and CDR2 YENEEA. There are 15 residues in the CDR3. V lost 5 bases and J lost 5; bases outside the gene matches: 8. The CDR3 is CASSPRSGSDNEQFF. The CDR3 DNA sequence: TGTGCCAGCAGCCCCCGGAGCGGGAGCGACAATGAGCAGTTCTTC.

The V call is TRBV4-1, the J call TRBJ1-2; 10 nucleotides line up with TRBD1. CDR1 and CDR2 (germline): MGHRA, YSYEKL. V was clipped by 2 bases and J by 2 bases; unmatched bases: 11. The length of the CDR3 is 18 residues. The CDR3: CASSQPLGTGEINYGYTF. DNA of the CDR3: TGCGCCAGCAGCCAACCCCTGGGGACAGGGGAGATCAACTATGGCTACACCTTC.

This clone qualifies as medium-sized (0.01 to 0.1%). The chain uses TRBV7-9 and TRBJ2-7; 9 nucleotides align to TRBD1. This CDR3 spans 16 amino acids. Germline V gives CDR1 SEHNR, CDR2 FQNEAQ (reference sequence). V lost 6 bases and J lost 6; bases outside the gene matches: 15. CDR3 nucleotides: TGTGCCAGCAGTCAACCCGGACAGGGGAACGGGGGCGAGCAGTACTTC. Translation gives CASSQPGQGNGGEQYF. Full variable domain (remainder filled in from reference TRBV7-9 and TRBJ2-7): DTGVSQNPRHKITKRGQNVTFRCDPISEHNRLYWYRQTLGQGPEFLTYFQNEAQLEKSRLLSDRFSAERPKGSFSTLEIQRTEQGDSAMYLCASSQPGQGNGGEQYFGPGTRLTVT.

The chain has TRBV5-6 and TRBJ2-7; TRBD2 might be the D (5 bases). Germline values: CDR1 SGHDT, CDR2 YYEEEE. The CDR3 runs to 14 residues. Trimming stripped 7 bases from V and 0 bases from J, with 14 bases between. For the CDR3, the DNA is TGTGCCAGCGGACTGCGGAGGTTCTCCTACGAGCAGTACTTC. Its protein product is CASGLRRFSYEQYF. Full variable domain (outside the CDR3, taken from reference TRBV5-6 and TRBJ2-7): DAGVTQSPTHLIKTRGQQVTLRCSPKSGHDTVSWYQQALGQGPQFIFQYYEEEERQRGNFPDRFSGHQFPNYSSELNVNALLLGDSALYLCASGLRRFSYEQYFGPGTRLTVT.

The CDR3 spells CASGQGASEKLFF. The CDR3 DNA reads TGTGCCAGCGGACAGGGGGCCAGTGAAAAACTGTTTTTT. The genes are TRBV19 and TRBJ1-4; 11 positions agree with TRBD1. Germline CDR1 and CDR2: LNHDA and SQIVND (reference sequence). The CDR3 is 13 amino acids. V dropped 9 bases and J dropped 7; count of bases not matched to a gene: 4.